These 25 T cell receptor beta chains share one sample of origin, sequenced in a study of CD8+ T cells in alopecia areata. RNA was isolated and reverse transcribed to cDNA, the sequencing template. The data were produced by immunoSEQ multiplex PCR, yet TCRdb's version contains in-frame clones alone and is incomplete. This record lists roughly 110,000 clones, none seen once only, and the top ten clones contain around a fifth. The specimen sequenced was lesional skin. The receptors were gathered from a C3H/HeJ mouse with alopecia areata. MHC haplotype of the mouse line: H2-k.

Of note for this clone: TCRdb's protein does not match the DNA translation at residue 12; the protein provided is translated from the DNA. Gene names and germline refer to mouse. The sequenced part of the CDR3 DNA is TGTGCCAGCAGTATAGATCCAGACTATAATTCGCCC. Translated: CASSIDPDYNSP. The full CDR3 protein reads CASSIDPDYNSPLYF. The genes are TRBV19 and TRBJ1-6; D is unclear. Sequencing ends 3 residues short of the CDR3 end; the germline J gene provides the rest. TRBJ1-6 is designated an ORF whose function remains uncertain. The germline V and J ends were trimmed by 0 bases and 3 bases, with 7 bases remaining between them. Germline-derived CDR1 and CDR2 are FNHDT and SITEND (reference sequence). This CDR3 has 15 amino acids.

This clone was found a few times. Gene names are the mouse ones. The read stops 4 residues short of the end of the CDR3; the missing end is completed from the germline J gene. The chain has TRBV13-3 and TRBJ2-3; 8 nucleotides match TRBD2. V shed 5 bases, J shed 1 base, and the junction held 9 bases outside the gene matches. The V gene's germline CDR1 is NNHDY and CDR2 SYVADS. The CDR3 sequence is 16 residues long. The part of the CDR3 DNA that was read is TGTGCCAGCAGACCCGTCCTGGGGGGCGGTGCAGAA. Amino acids: CASRPVLGGGAE. In full, the CDR3 reads CASRPVLGGGAETLYF.

Remarks on this clone: Germline and genes here are mouse. The CDR3 is cut off 4 residues early in the read; its end comes from the germline J gene. The V call is TRBV13-3, the J call TRBJ1-1, with 7 bases matching TRBD1. The CDR3 length is 15 residues. Germline V CDR1 and CDR2: NNHDY, SYVADS. The trim removed 3 bases at V and 4 bases at J, leaving 9 bases unmatched. CDR3 loop: CASSGDREWGTEVFF. CDR3 bases read: TGTGCCAGCAGTGGAGACAGGGAGTGGGGCACA.

This clone was seen more than once but under ten times. Germline and genes: mouse. CDR3 DNA, as far as it was read: TGTGCCAGCAGTATTGGGACACAA. It is translated as CASSIGTQ. The whole CDR3 protein is CASSIGTQEVFF. V and J are TRBV19 and TRBJ1-1; D may be TRBD1 (6 bases). The read comes to an end 4 residues before the CDR3 does, leaving the germline J gene to fill in the end. Looked up from germline, CDR1 is FNHDT and CDR2 is SITEND (reference sequence). This CDR3 has 12 amino acids.

A word on this clone: Gene names are the mouse ones. Sequencing ends 4 residues short of the CDR3 end; the germline J gene provides the rest. This chain uses TRBV13-3 with TRBJ2-2; D is perhaps TRBD1 (6 bases). The V and J ends lost 6 bases and 0 bases respectively, with 12 bases between them. CDR3 length equals 15 residues. Germline CDR1 and CDR2: NNHDY and SYVADS. The CDR3 reads CASTGTTTNTGQLYF. The CDR3 bases that were read are TGTGCCAGCACCGGGACAACCACAAACACCGGG. The complete variable domain, with remaining parts taken from reference TRBV13-3 and TRBJ2-2, reads EAAVTQSPRSKVAVTGGKVTLSCHQTNNHDYMYWYRQDTGHGLRLIHYSYVADSTEKGDIPDGYKASRPSQENFSLILELASLSQTAVYFCASTGTTTNTGQLYFGEGSKLTVL.

A word on this clone: Gene names refer to mouse genes. The read stops 4 residues short of the end of the CDR3; the missing end is completed from the germline J gene. The chain employs TRBV1 and TRBJ1-2; D is possibly TRBD1 (6 bases). CDR1 and CDR2 from the germline V gene are NSQYPW and LRSPGD (reference sequence). The CDR3 sequence is 15 residues long. The germline V and J ends were trimmed by 0 bases and 2 bases, with 10 bases remaining between them. This chain's CDR3 is CTCSADPGQNSDYTF. The part of the CDR3 DNA that was read is TGCACCTGCAGTGCAGATCCCGGACAGAACTCC.

Notes on this clone: Germline and genes: mouse. The observed sequence ends 4 residues before the CDR3 terminus, with the missing tail filled in from the germline J gene. The chain recombines TRBV13-3 with TRBJ1-2; TRBD1 matches 10 bases. CDR3 length: 16 amino acids. Unmatched junction bases numbered 6, after V lost 1 base and J lost 3 bases. CDR1 and CDR2 (germline): NNHDY, SYVADS. CDR3 DNA, as far as it was read: TGTGCCAGCAGTGATCAGCGACAGGGGGCGGACTCC. Amino acids: CASSDQRQGADS. The CDR3 reads in full as CASSDQRQGADSDYTF.

To note about this clone: Gene names refer to mouse genes. The read ends 4 residues shy of where the CDR3 ends; the end is completed using the germline J gene. The chain combines TRBV13-3 with TRBJ1-1; 12 bases are shared with TRBD1. The CDR3 has 16 residues. V lost 3 bases to trimming and J lost 1 base; unmatched junction nucleotides: 4. The germline V gene has CDR1 NNHDY and CDR2 SYVADS. The CDR3 bases that were read are TGTGCCAGCAGTGGGGACAGGGGGCAGAGGAACACA. It is translated as CASSGDRGQRNT. The CDR3 in full is CASSGDRGQRNTEVFF.

At least ten counts were recorded for this clone. Gene and germline names: mouse. The read is 4 residues too short to cover the CDR3 end, so that end is filled in from the germline J gene. The sample holds other DNA sequences that translate to the same CDR3. The V call is TRBV13-3, the J call TRBJ2-7; 7 nucleotides align to TRBD2. From germline, CDR1 is NNHDY and CDR2 SYVADS. Trimming took 5 bases from V and 0 from J; bases not matched to a gene: 5. The CDR3 is made up of 14 amino acids. CDR3 DNA, as far as it was read: TGTGCCAGCAGCCCTCTGGGGGACTCCTAT. Translated, it gives CASSPLGDSY. The CDR3 as a whole reads CASSPLGDSYEQYF.

Note on this clone: Any gene name here is a mouse gene name. The sequence runs out 4 residues before the end of the CDR3; the remainder is reconstructed from the germline J gene. V usage is TRBV13-2 and J usage is TRBJ2-5; 7 bases fit TRBD1. With 3 bases clipped from V and 3 bases from J, the junction kept 4 bases outside the gene matches. There are 14 residues in the CDR3. CDR1 and CDR2 from the germline V gene are NNHNN and SYGAGS (reference sequence). The CDR3 sequence: CASGVGTEQDTQYF. The sequenced part of the CDR3 DNA is TGTGCCAGCGGTGTCGGGACAGAACAAGAC.

This clone was recorded a few times. Mouse germline and gene names are used. The read halts 4 residues ahead of the CDR3 end, with the missing end drawn from the germline J gene. The chain couples TRBV13-3 to TRBJ2-3, with no clear D. Between the trimmed V and J ends, which lost 0 bases and 1 base, there was a span of 6 bases. This CDR3 has 14 residues. CDR1 is NNHDY and CDR2 is SYVADS in the germline V gene. The DNA read from the CDR3 is TGTGCCAGCAGTGATGCGGTGGGTGCAGAA. Protein product: CASSDAVGAE. The whole CDR3 sequence reads CASSDAVGAETLYF.

This clone was detected only a few times. The gene names given are mouse names. Partial CDR3 DNA: TGTGCCGTGCGGGACTGGGGGAATGCT. Translated, it gives CAVRDWGNA. The complete CDR3 reads CAVRDWGNAEQFF. The V gene is TRBV19, the J gene TRBJ2-1; 11 bases match TRBD2. The missing CDR3 end, 4 residues past where the read stops, is filled in from the germline J gene. CDR3 length equals 13 residues. The germline V gene encodes CDR1 FNHDT and CDR2 SITEND (reference sequence). The V gene end was trimmed by 10 bases and the J gene end by 5 bases; junction bases not matched to a gene: 5.

To note about this clone: Genes here carry mouse names. The sample has other DNA sequences that encode this CDR3 too. The CDR3 loop is CASSERQGRDTQYF. The CDR3 DNA, read in part, is TGTGCCAGCAGTGAGCGACAGGGGAGAGAC. The V call is TRBV13-3, the J call TRBJ2-5; 8 bases agree with TRBD1. The read halts 4 residues ahead of the CDR3 end, with the missing end drawn from the germline J gene. The germline V gene has CDR1 NNHDY and CDR2 SYVADS. The CDR3 has 14 amino acids.

Comment on this clone: All gene names here are mouse names. The read stops 4 residues short of the end of the CDR3; the missing end is completed from the germline J gene. The rearrangement links TRBV13-3 to TRBJ2-1, with 9 bases that match TRBD2. The CDR3 spans 15 residues. Germline assignment: CDR1 NNHDY and CDR2 SYVADS. V shed 3 bases and J 5 bases; nucleotides not matched to a gene: 6. The sequenced CDR3 bases are TGTGCCAGCAGTGGGTGGGGGGGCGCCCATGCT. It translates to CASSGWGGAHA. In full, the CDR3 reads CASSGWGGAHAEQFF.

This clone was seen a handful of times. Germline and genes here are mouse. The CDR3 sequence: CASSLGLGDYAEQFF. Partial CDR3 DNA: TGTGCCAGCAGTTTGGGACTGGGGGACTATGCT. The gene calls are TRBV14 and TRBJ2-1; 11 nucleotides match TRBD2. The read gets to within 4 residues of the CDR3 end, and the germline J gene fills in the rest. The germline V gene encodes CDR1 SGHDT and CDR2 FRDEAV. The CDR3 is made up of 15 amino acids. Trimming removed 2 bases from V and 2 bases from J; junction bases left unmatched: 0.

This clone was counted between two and nine times. The genes and germline here are from mouse. With the read ending 4 residues before the CDR3 end, the germline J gene is used to fill in that end. The chain joins TRBV1 to TRBJ2-7, with 12 bases that match TRBD2. The CDR3 sequence is 16 residues long. The germline V gene has CDR1 NSQYPW and CDR2 LRSPGD (reference sequence). The CDR3 loop reads CTCSAVLTGGADEQYF. CDR3 bases read: TGCACCTGCAGTGCGGTCCTGACTGGGGGGGCGGAT. The full variable domain, in which reference TRBV1 and TRBJ2-7 provide the parts outside the CDR3, is VTLLEQNPRWRLVPRGQAVNLRCILKNSQYPWMSWYQQDLQKQLQWLFTLRSPGDKEVKSLPGADYLATRVTDTELRLQVANMSQGRTLYCTCSAVLTGGADEQYFGPGTRLTVL.

This clone appeared a few times. The TCRdb protein and the DNA translation do not line up at residue 11; the protein shown here was made by translating the DNA. The genes are named according to mouse. The read falls 3 residues short of the CDR3 end, and the missing part is taken from the germline J gene. This rearrangement joins TRBV13-3 to TRBJ1-3, with 8 bases matching TRBD1. Germline V CDR1 and CDR2: NNHDY, SYVADS. Trimming removed 0 bases from V and 8 bases from J; junction bases left unmatched: 4. This CDR3 region has 14 residues. The CDR3 spells CASSDGQGSDTLYF. The sequenced CDR3 bases are TGTGCCAGCAGTGATGGACAGGGGAGCGATACG.

In this sample, this clone turned up a few times. Gene and germline names: mouse. The read ends 4 residues before the CDR3 terminus; that terminus is restored from the germline J gene. The chain employs TRBV13-2 and TRBJ2-1; D call uncertain. The CDR3 is made up of 13 amino acids. Germline assignment: CDR1 NNHNN and CDR2 SYGAGS (reference sequence). The sequenced part of the CDR3 DNA is TGTGCCAGCGGTGATGCACCCAGGGCT. Translation: CASGDAPRA. The full CDR3 protein reads CASGDAPRAEQFF.

Notes on this clone: Genes and germline are mouse. The read ends 4 residues early relative to the CDR3; the germline J gene fills the gap. The chain is built from TRBV19 and TRBJ2-1; D is ambiguous. Trimming shortened V by 0 bases and J by 2 bases, and 9 bases separated the two germline ends. Germline V gene lookup returns CDR1 FNHDT and CDR2 SITEND (reference sequence). The CDR3 sequence is 15 residues long. CDR3: CASSIARGYYAEQFF. The CDR3 bases that were read are TGTGCCAGCAGTATAGCTAGAGGGTACTATGCT.

As concerns this clone: Gene labels here are mouse ones. The missing CDR3 end, 4 residues past where the read stops, is filled in from the germline J gene. This rearrangement joins TRBV13-3 to TRBJ2-4; D remains ambiguous. Germline values: CDR1 NNHDY, CDR2 SYVADS. The CDR3 has 14 residues. Trimming shortened V by 0 bases and J by 2 bases, and 7 bases separated the two germline ends. The CDR3 sequence is CASSDVTDQNTLYF. CDR3 DNA, as far as it was read: TGTGCCAGCAGTGATGTCACAGATCAAAAC. Complete variable domain (other parts from reference TRBV13-3 and TRBJ2-4): EAAVTQSPRSKVAVTGGKVTLSCHQTNNHDYMYWYRQDTGHGLRLIHYSYVADSTEKGDIPDGYKASRPSQENFSLILELASLSQTAVYFCASSDVTDQNTLYFGAGTRLSVL.

There are many counts of this clone. The genes are named according to mouse. The sequence runs out 4 residues before the end of the CDR3; the remainder is reconstructed from the germline J gene. This rearrangement joins TRBV1 to TRBJ2-1, with a possible D match to TRBD1 (5 bases). Germline-derived CDR1 and CDR2 are NSQYPW and LRSPGD (reference sequence). This CDR3 comprises 15 residues. The ends were cut back, 0 bases at V and 4 bases at J, with 10 bases in the middle. The CDR3 sequence: CTCSADQGRYAEQFF. The sequenced part of the CDR3 DNA is TGCACCTGCAGTGCAGACCAGGGAAGGTATGCT.

This clone was counted a few times. The germline and genes are mouse ones. The missing CDR3 end, 4 residues past where the read stops, is filled in from the germline J gene. This chain links TRBV1 with TRBJ1-4, with 9 bases lining up with TRBD1. This CDR3 has 15 residues. Germline V gene lookup returns CDR1 NSQYPW and CDR2 LRSPGD (reference sequence). With 4 bases clipped from V and 4 bases from J, the junction kept 4 bases outside the gene matches. The CDR3: CTCSGQGGGNERLFF. CDR3 bases read: TGCACCTGCAGTGGACAGGGGGGAGGCAACGAA.

This clone occurred a few times. The gene symbols are mouse symbols. The read gets to within 4 residues of the CDR3 end, and the germline J gene fills in the rest. This rearrangement joins TRBV19 to TRBJ1-1; 10 nucleotides agree with TRBD1. CDR3 length equals 15 residues. The germline V gene encodes CDR1 FNHDT and CDR2 SITEND (reference sequence). V was pared by 2 bases and J by 2 bases, with 3 bases of the junction left unmatched. CDR3 bases read: TGTGCCAGCAGTATCCGGGACAGGGGCAACACA. It encodes CASSIRDRGNT. The full CDR3 protein is CASSIRDRGNTEVFF.

This clone was seen more than once but under ten times. Gene names denote mouse genes. CDR3 sequence: CTCSLTNSQNTLYF. CDR3 DNA (partial): TGCACCTGCAGCCTTACAAATAGTCAAAAC. V usage is TRBV1 and J usage is TRBJ2-4; D ambiguous. Read data end 4 residues before the CDR3 end; the end is taken from the germline J gene. The CDR3 consists of 14 residues. V lost 6 bases and J 0 bases, leaving 10 bases between the germline ends. CDR1 and CDR2 from the germline V gene are NSQYPW and LRSPGD (reference sequence).

This clone was seen a few times. Gene names and germline match the mouse. The missing CDR3 end, 4 residues past where the read stops, is filled in from the germline J gene. The chain uses TRBV1 and TRBJ2-1; D gene unclear. This CDR3 spans 16 amino acids. Trimming left V 1 base short and J 0 bases short, with 10 bases between. Germline lookup yields CDR1 NSQYPW and CDR2 LRSPGD (reference sequence). The DNA read from the CDR3 is TGCACCTGCAGTGCAGTCCAGAGAAATAACTATGCT. This gives the protein CTCSAVQRNNYA. The entire CDR3 reads CTCSAVQRNNYAEQFF.